This TCR beta chain was sequenced in a study of T cells after yellow fever vaccination (dated by TCRdb to the late 2010s). Broadly, across the study: Libraries from fractions with low cell numbers were prepared with the SMART-Seq v4 Ultra Low Input RNA kit. To follow T-cell clones before and after primary and booster YFV17D yellow fever vaccination, bulk TCR alpha and beta repertoires were sequenced over time. Two healthy male donors made up the cohort, one aged 18 to 29 years and the other aged 30 to 39 years. Blood was collected at multiple timepoints before and after primary and secondary immunization, and bulk PBMC replicates and cell subsets were isolated. What the work shows at the level of the full study, not this receptor alone: Because only two donors were included in the study, the extent to which the findings can be generalized is limited. A small share of clonotypes occurred in both CD4 and CD8 compartments, likely arising from convergent recombination. Most clones expanded after primary vaccination (about 95% of CD4 and around nine tenths of CD8) were re-detected after the booster, suggesting that broad memory maintenance occurred. Compared with the primary T-cell response, the secondary T-cell response was faster but weaker, reaching its peak on day 5 rather than on day 15. Because abundant contaminating clonotypes from the bulk population could be contained in FACS-sorted repertoires, computational filtering was required.

With respect to this clonotype: What this receptor recognizes is not known. Qualities for individual bases were not recorded, and no much larger clone is one base off.

TCR cDNA was synthesized by 5'RACE template switching, which introduced a universal primer site and unique molecular identifiers. Priming of cDNA synthesis was performed from both the TCR alpha and TCR beta constant segments. Two PCR steps were used to amplify libraries, with sample barcodes and sequencing adapters being added in the second step. Sequencing of libraries was performed on Illumina HiSeq 2500 (2x100 bp) or NovaSeq (2x150 bp). Processing in the source paper ran as follows. MIGEC handled demultiplexing of reads and collapsing into UMI consensus sequences, while MiXCR performed V(D)J alignment. Using edgeR on replicate PBMC samples, clonotypes were called vaccine-responding if FDR was below 0.01 and the log2 fold change was above 5 up to day 15. CD4 or CD8 identity was assigned to each bulk clonotype according to whether the clonotype was present at higher abundance in the sequenced CD4 repertoire or the sequenced CD8 repertoire. The public reads were quality trimmed at Q25 with fastp and then assembled into clones with MiXCR by TCRdb, keeping productive beta chains. Entries that share a CDR3 protein sequence are merged under the most common genes and DNA. Clone size and V and J calls follow TCRdb, not the original study. This sample lists 150,000 to 200,000 distinct CDR3 sequences; approximately 6.2% were detected once. Clones ranked in the top ten supply roughly 3% of the sample.

The treatment or condition label here, explained by the study, means: live attenuated yellow fever vaccine strain. A standard Ficoll-Paque protocol was used to isolate PBMCs from peripheral blood. Dynabeads CD4 and CD8 positive selection kits were used to isolate CD4 and CD8 T-cell fractions. RNA was extracted with TriZol from bulk PBMCs, CD4 and CD8 fractions, and dextramer-positive and dextramer-negative fractions. The germline V end is reduced by 6 bases and the J end by 2 bases; junction bases left unmatched: 6. CDR3 length: 15 amino acids, cysteine to phenylalanine. Kept here is only the CDR3 DNA, which spans 45 bases and is read in frame from base 1. The germline V gene provides CDR1 SGHTA and CDR2 FQGNSA.

Sequences were derived from CD4+ T cells sorted from PBMCs, sampled on the day of the first yellow fever vaccination. The receptor chain draws on TRBV7-2 and TRBJ1-5; 8 bases in the middle match TRBD1. The receptor was derived from a man younger than 35 who received the YFV17D yellow fever vaccine. CDR3 loop: CASRDDRGGNQPQHF. The DNA sequence reads TGTGCCAGCAGGGATGACAGGGGCGGCAATCAGCCCCAGCATTTT.